Presented here are 19 T cell receptor beta chains from one specimen sequenced in a study of control samples from healthy donors and cancer patients. TCRdb keeps only in-frame clones here, not all; method: immunoSEQ multiplex PCR. The repertoire holds around 120,000 clones, with about 87% as singletons. What was sequenced was blood. These receptor sequences come from a man in his fifties or sixties in good health.

This chain uses TRBV30 with TRBJ1-4; D gene ambiguous. Germline CDR1 GTSNPN, CDR2 SVGIG (reference sequence). The CDR3 loop spans 13 amino acids. V lost 2 bases to trimming and J lost 6 bases, with 10 bases between them. The CDR3 spells CAWSPRLDEKLFF. The CDR3 nucleotides read TGTGCCTGGAGTCCGCGGTTGGATGAAAAACTGTTTTTT.

The rearrangement uses TRBV6-2 or TRBV6-3 and TRBJ2-3; 10 bases line up with TRBD2. With 4 bases clipped from V and 2 bases from J, the junction kept 6 bases outside the gene matches. CDR3 size: 16 residues. Germline loops: CDR1 MNHEY, CDR2 SVGEGT. CDR3 amino acids: CASSFLAGANTDTQYF. The CDR3, as DNA: TGTGCCAGCAGTTTCCTAGCGGGGGCCAACACAGATACGCAGTATTTT.

This chain connects TRBV7-8 to TRBJ2-7; D is unclear. V was shortened by 2 bases and J by 3 bases, with 8 bases between the two germline ends. The germline CDR1 and CDR2 sequences are SGHVS and FQNEAQ. This CDR3 contains 13 residues. The CDR3 DNA sequence: TGTGCCAGCAGCTTAAGTCTTAGCTACGAGCAGTACTTC. This gives the protein CASSLSLSYEQYF.

The V gene is TRBV11-2, the J gene TRBJ2-3; weak D call: TRBD1 (5 bases). V shed 0 bases and J shed 1 base, with 8 bases lying between them. CDR1 is SGHAT, CDR2 FQNNGV, per germline. This CDR3 region has 15 residues. CDR3: CASSLDGARTDTQYF. The DNA of the CDR3 is TGTGCCAGCAGCTTAGATGGGGCCCGCACAGATACGCAGTATTTT.

The chain joins TRBV7-9 to TRBJ1-4, with TRBD1 as a possible D gene (5 bases). CDR1 is SEHNR and CDR2 is FQNEAQ in the germline V gene (reference sequence). CDR3 size: 16 residues. V lost 3 bases and J 2 bases, leaving 13 bases between the germline ends. The DNA for the CDR3 is TGTGCCAGCAGCTTTGGTCAAGGGGCGACTAATGAAAAACTGTTTTTT. Translating gives CASSFGQGATNEKLFF.

The rearrangement uses TRBV12-5 and TRBJ2-3; weak D call: TRBD2 (6 bases). This CDR3 comprises 15 residues. Trimming took off 6 bases at V and 0 bases at J, with 13 bases between the two ends. Germline CDR1 LGHNT, CDR2 FRNRAP. The CDR3 loop is CASGEFGTSTDTQYF. The CDR3 DNA is TGTGCTAGTGGGGAGTTCGGGACTAGCACAGATACGCAGTATTTT.

J is TRBJ1-2 and V is TRBV7-9; tentative D call: TRBD1 (5 bases). CDR3 length: 15 residues. Germline lookup yields CDR1 SEHNR and CDR2 FQNEAQ (reference sequence). V lost 5 bases, J lost 4 bases, and 17 bases lay in between. Here the CDR3 reads CASSHEVGQSYGYTF. The CDR3 region has the DNA TGTGCCAGCAGCCACGAGGTCGGACAAAGCTATGGCTACACCTTC.

This clone was seen only once. This sequence joins TRBV5-1 and TRBJ2-7; D ambiguous. The V gene's germline CDR1 is SGHRS and CDR2 YFSETQ. The CDR3 runs 15 residues. The germline V and J ends were trimmed by 4 bases and 0 bases, with 14 bases remaining between them. The CDR3 here is CASSLIFEPSYEQYF. The CDR3 nucleotides read TGCGCCAGCAGCCTGATCTTTGAGCCCTCCTACGAGCAGTACTTC.

The V call is TRBV30, the J call TRBJ1-2; D is perhaps TRBD1 (5 bases). The germline CDR1 and CDR2 sequences are GTSNPN and SVGIG (reference sequence). The CDR3 sequence is 15 residues long. Trimming left V 4 bases short and J 7 bases short, with 22 bases between. The CDR3 region has the DNA TGTGCCTGGACCAAGTGGGTAGGGGTTTTAAGTGGCTACACCTTC. Amino acid sequence: CAWTKWVGVLSGYTF.

The V call is TRBV30, the J call TRBJ2-2; the D is unclear. Trimming pared 5 bases from V and 0 bases from J, leaving 7 bases between. Germline CDR1 reads GTSNPN; CDR2 reads SVGIG (reference sequence). The CDR3 extends over 13 amino acids. In DNA form, the CDR3 reads TGTGCCTGGGTCCGTTCGAACACCGGGGAGCTGTTTTTT. This sequence encodes CAWVRSNTGELFF.

The rearrangement joins TRBV11-1 to TRBJ1-6; tentatively, D is TRBD1 (5 bases). Per germline, CDR1 SGHAT and CDR2 FQDESV (reference sequence). V dropped 3 bases and J dropped 7 bases, with 10 bases sitting between them. This CDR3 comprises 14 residues. In nucleotides, the CDR3 is TGTGCCAGCAGCTTTAACAGGATCAATTCACCCCTCCACTTT. Encoded protein: CASSFNRINSPLHF.

The rearrangement uses TRBV7-2 and TRBJ2-5; 9 nucleotides match TRBD1. CDR1 is SGHTA, CDR2 FQGNSA, per germline. The CDR3 contains 16 residues. Trimming removed 2 bases from V and 1 base from J; junction bases left unmatched: 5. CDR3 sequence (DNA): TGTGCCAGCAGCTTATTCCAGACAGGGGGCCAAGAGACCCAGTACTTC. This sequence encodes CASSLFQTGGQETQYF. The variable domain in full, with the rest retrieved from reference TRBV7-2 and TRBJ2-5, is GAGVSQSPSNKVTEKGKDVELRCDPISGHTALYWYRQSLGQGLEFLIYFQGNSAPDKSGLPSDRFSAERTGGSVSTLTIQRTQQEDSAVYLCASSLFQTGGQETQYFGPGTRLLVL.

The chain joins TRBV7-9 to TRBJ1-1; the D gene is possibly TRBD1 (6 bases). Between the trimmed V and J ends, which lost 7 bases and 7 bases, there was a span of 16 bases. The CDR3 loop spans 13 amino acids. Germline lookup yields CDR1 SEHNR and CDR2 FQNEAQ (reference sequence). CDR3 protein: CASTTGQSFEAFF. DNA of the CDR3: TGTGCCAGCACCACCGGACAGAGCTTTGAAGCTTTCTTT.

The genes are TRBV18 and TRBJ1-2; 8 bases line up with TRBD1. Unmatched junction bases numbered 10, after V lost 6 bases and J lost 4 bases. Germline CDR1 and CDR2: KGHSH and LQKENI. The CDR3 runs 15 residues. Written as DNA, the CDR3 is TGTGCCAGCTCCCCAACCGGACAGGGATTCTATGGCTACACCTTC. It encodes CASSPTGQGFYGYTF.

The chain carries TRBV28 and TRBJ1-2; 10 bases are shared with TRBD1. V gave up 7 bases and J gave up 2 bases; unmatched junction bases: 7. The CDR3 contains 15 residues. The germline CDR1 and CDR2 sequences are MDHEN and SYDVKM. CDR3 protein: CASTPDRGRNYGYTF. The CDR3 DNA is TGTGCCAGCACCCCGGACAGGGGGAGAAACTATGGCTACACCTTC.

This clone was seen only a few times. The rearrangement links TRBV7-2 to TRBJ2-7; the match to TRBD1 covers 12 bases. The germline gives CDR1 SGHTA, CDR2 FQGNSA. There are 16 residues in the CDR3. V lost 4 bases to trimming and J lost 6 bases; unmatched junction nucleotides: 10. DNA of the CDR3: TGTGCCAGCAGCTCTAGGCCGGGACAGGGGGCTGTCGAGCAGTACTTC. It specifies CASSSRPGQGAVEQYF. Complete variable domain (other parts from reference TRBV7-2 and TRBJ2-7): GAGVSQSPSNKVTEKGKDVELRCDPISGHTALYWYRQSLGQGLEFLIYFQGNSAPDKSGLPSDRFSAERTGGSVSTLTIQRTQQEDSAVYLCASSSRPGQGAVEQYFGPGTRLTVT.

With respect to this clone: Mismatch with germline at one junction end may stem from a read error. The chain uses TRBV7-2 and TRBJ2-3; D uncertain. This CDR3 is 11 amino acids long. Germline assignment: CDR1 SGHTA and CDR2 FQGNSA. The CDR3 loop reads CASSLTGSLHF. The CDR3 DNA reads TGTGCCAGCAGCTTAACCGGGTCGCTCCATTTT. Filled out from reference TRBV7-2 and TRBJ2-3, the complete variable domain reads GAGVSQSPSNKVTEKGKDVELRCDPISGHTALYWYRQSLGQGLEFLIYFQGNSAPDKSGLPSDRFSAERTGGSVSTLTIQRTQQEDSAVYLCASSLTGSLHFGPGTRLTVL.

This sequence joins TRBV7-2 and TRBJ1-3; TRBD1 is a possible D gene (6 bases). CDR1 is SGHTA, CDR2 FQGNSA, per germline. This CDR3 comprises 17 residues. Trimming cost V 4 bases and J 0 bases, with 16 bases left between them. The DNA of the CDR3 is TGTGCCAGCAGCTCGGGAGGGGGAGGGGGCTCTGGAAACACCATATATTTT. The encoded protein is CASSSGGGGGSGNTIYF.

The chain is built from TRBV27 and TRBJ1-5; D unresolved. The length of the CDR3 is 13 residues. The V end was cut by 1 base, the J end by 5 bases, with 6 bases between. CDR1 and CDR2 (germline): MNHEY, SMNVEV (reference sequence). In DNA, the CDR3 is TGTGCCAGCAGTTTATACGGTTATCAGCCCCAGCATTTT. As protein: CASSLYGYQPQHF.